The clone carrying this T cell receptor (beta chain) has only a few counts. The V gene lost 9 bases and the J gene lost 4 bases, with 19 bases spanning the gap. Per the germline V gene, CDR1 is SEHNR and CDR2 is FQNEAQ (reference sequence). CDR3 length: 15 residues. Clones were sequenced by immunoSEQ multiplex PCR, and TCRdb holds only the in-frame ones, with some missing. The sample records around 180,000 clones, 91% being singletons. The data originate from a study of control samples from healthy donors and cancer patients. Sequencing input: blood. This receptor was obtained from a woman between 40 and 55 years old in good health. The V and J genes are TRBV7-9 and TRBJ1-5; perhaps TRBD1 as D (6 bases). The CDR3 protein is CARPRGAGSNQPQHF. The CDR3 DNA reads TGTGCCAGACCGAGGGGGGCGGGAAGTAATCAGCCCCAGCATTTT.